The clone carrying this TCR beta chain appeared many times. Its cognate antigen is unknown. The CDR3 has 15 amino acids. The germline gives CDR1 MNHEY, CDR2 SVGAGI. The germline V and J ends were trimmed by 2 bases and 2 bases, with 9 bases remaining between them. Full-length variable regions came from constant-region reverse primers plus semi-nested Nested Universal Primer A PCR. MiXCR, run by TCRdb on the 5' RACE reads, gives a single entry per CDR3 protein. In the table there are some 62,000 distinct CDR3 sequences, approximately 23% of which are singletons. Study-wide findings and caveats: Tumor Tregs overlapped most with tumor, then blood, naive CD4+ cells.

The memory fraction was CD4+CD45RO+CD25- cells. The chain employs TRBV6-5 and TRBJ1-4; perhaps TRBD1 as D (6 bases). The specimen sequenced was memory CD4+ T cells sorted from a lymph node. Regarding subset: memory CD4+ T cells, CD4+CD45RO+CD25-. The TCR comes from a female donor with breast cancer. CDR3 residues: CASSYGGATNEKLFF. The CDR3 DNA sequence: TGTGCCAGCAGTTACGGGGGGGCGACTAATGAAAAACTGTTTTTT.